Listed below are T cell receptor beta chains from one sample, sequenced in a study of T cell responses to AZD1222 COVID-19 vaccine. TCRdb's table, derived via immunoSEQ multiplex PCR, lists solely in-frame clones and lacks some. The data hold around 170,000 clones, with 90% observed a single time. Sequenced material: peripheral blood, taken on day 0 of AZD1222 vaccination. The source is an adult in good health. CDR3s include the opening cysteine and the closing phenylalanine or tryptophan. The D gene is left open where the match is weak. Clone size appears in some rows only: once, few, many, or a class for an expanded clone.

V gene,J gene,clone size,D gene,CDR3 protein,CDR3 DNA
TRBV4-1,TRBJ2-7,NA,NA,CASRRGPLTYEQYF,TGCGCCAGCAGGCGGGGCCCTCTTACCTACGAGCAGTACTTC
TRBV10-3,TRBJ1-2,NA,TRBD1,CAISVRGSEDGYTF,TGTGCCATCAGTGTCAGGGGGAGTGAAGATGGCTACACCTTC
TRBV3-1/TRBV3-2,TRBJ1-6,NA,NA,CASSGTPSSYNSPLHF,TGTGCCAGCTCCGGGACACCGAGCTCCTATAATTCACCCCTCCACTTT
TRBV5-1,TRBJ2-3,NA,TRBD1,CASQSDRLGDTQYF,TGCGCCAGCCAATCGGACAGGCTCGGGGATACGCAGTATTTT
TRBV11-2,TRBJ1-6,NA,NA,CASSFETGSYNSPLHF,TGTGCCAGCAGCTTTGAGACAGGATCCTATAATTCACCCCTCCACTTT
TRBV5-1,TRBJ1-2,NA,NA,CASSLNRDQVGYTF,TGCGCCAGCAGCTTGAACAGGGATCAAGTTGGCTACACCTTC
TRBV12-3/TRBV12-4,TRBJ2-7,NA,NA,CATSRGRYEQYF,TGTGCCACCTCGAGGGGTCGCTACGAGCAGTACTTC
TRBV4-1,TRBJ2-7,NA,TRBD2,CASSQGEGTYEQYF,TGCGCCAGCAGCCAAGGGGAGGGAACCTACGAGCAGTACTTC
TRBV6-5,TRBJ1-5,once,NA,CASSLQGGSNQPQHF,TGTGCCAGCAGCCTTCAGGGAGGGAGCAATCAGCCCCAGCATTTT
TRBV6-2/TRBV6-3,TRBJ1-4,NA,NA,CASSYSETDVEKLFF,TGTGCCAGCAGTTACTCGGAAACGGACGTTGAAAAACTGTTTTTT
TRBV24-1,TRBJ2-1,NA,TRBD2,CATSDSGTSNEQFF,TGTGCCACCAGTGACTCCGGGACTAGCAATGAGCAGTTCTTC
TRBV7-9,TRBJ1-1,NA,NA,CASSLGVLNTEAFF,TGTGCCAGCAGCTTGGGTGTGCTGAACACTGAAGCTTTCTTT
TRBV30,TRBJ1-2,NA,NA,CAWLDQRADTF,TGTGCCTGGTTGGACCAGAGGGCTGACACCTTC
TRBV2,TRBJ1-6,NA,NA,CASRDLYNSPLHF,TGTGCCAGCAGGGACCTCTACAATTCACCCCTCCACTTT
TRBV5-5,TRBJ1-6,NA,NA,CASSLFSGDNSPLHF,TGTGCCAGCAGCTTGTTCTCAGGGGATAATTCACCCCTCCACTTT
TRBV5-4,TRBJ1-6,NA,TRBD1,CASSLVGRQGASPLHF,TGTGCCAGCAGCTTGGTAGGTCGGCAGGGGGCTTCACCCCTCCACTTT
TRBV9,TRBJ1-4,NA,TRBD1,CASSVDRQGNEKLFF,TGTGCCAGCAGCGTAGATAGACAGGGGAACGAAAAACTGTTTTTT
TRBV24-1,TRBJ1-5,NA,NA,CATSDRGEQPQHF,TGTGCCACCAGTGATAGGGGAGAGCAGCCCCAGCATTTT
TRBV23-1,TRBJ1-5,NA,NA,CARGGPNQPQHF,TGCGCACGGGGAGGGCCGAATCAGCCCCAGCATTTT
TRBV27,TRBJ2-1,NA,TRBD1,CASSFYRGRGWFF,TGTGCCAGCAGTTTTTACAGGGGGCGAGGGTGGTTCTTC
TRBV7-9,TRBJ1-4,NA,NA,CASSPQGLEKLFF,TGTGCCAGCAGCCCCCAGGGGCTAGAAAAACTGTTTTTT
TRBV9,TRBJ2-1,NA,TRBD1,CASSLGQGTYNEQFF,TGTGCCAGCAGCCTCGGACAGGGAACATACAATGAGCAGTTCTTC
TRBV7-3,TRBJ2-2,NA,NA,CASSLTPGTGELFF,TGTGCCAGCAGCTTAACGCCAGGTACCGGGGAGCTGTTTTTT
TRBV20-1,TRBJ1-3,few,NA,CSAGIGNTIYF,TGCAGTGCTGGAATCGGAAACACCATATATTTT
TRBV7-9,TRBJ1-6,NA,TRBD1,CASSLGDRNSPLHF,TGTGCCAGCAGCTTAGGGGACAGGAATTCACCCCTCCACTTT
TRBV9,TRBJ2-1,NA,NA,CASSYDSSRRYNEQFF,TGTGCCAGCAGCTACGACAGTTCCCGTAGATACAATGAGCAGTTCTTC
TRBV7-9,TRBJ1-1,once,NA,CASSYGGNVNTEAFF,TGTGCCAGCAGCTACGGGGGGAATGTGAACACTGAAGCTTTCTTT
TRBV4-3,TRBJ2-6,NA,NA,CASSQEDGAGANVLTF,TGCGCCAGCAGCCAAGAAGACGGGGCCGGGGCCAACGTCCTGACTTTC
TRBV27,TRBJ1-2,NA,NA,CASSFGVTSRNGYTF,TGTGCCAGCAGTTTCGGAGTCACATCCAGAAATGGCTACACCTTC
TRBV7-9,TRBJ1-5,NA,NA,CASSPGQSPNQPQHF,TGTGCCAGCAGCCCGGGACAATCCCCCAATCAGCCCCAGCATTTT
TRBV6-4,TRBJ2-3,NA,TRBD2,CASSESGGATDTQYF,TGTGCCAGCAGTGAAAGCGGGGGGGCCACAGATACGCAGTATTTT
TRBV27,TRBJ2-7,NA,NA,CASSLQSGGFYEQYF,TGTGCCAGCAGTTTGCAGTCCGGGGGTTTCTACGAGCAGTACTTC
TRBV6-5,TRBJ1-4,NA,NA,CASRIAGTNEKLFF,TGTGCCAGCAGGATCGCGGGGACTAATGAAAAACTGTTTTTT
TRBV6-6,TRBJ2-1,NA,NA,CASSERDEQFF,TGTGCCAGCAGTGAAAGGGATGAGCAGTTCTTC
TRBV6-5,TRBJ1-2,NA,TRBD1,CASSDRVVSGYTF,TGTGCCAGTTCCGACAGGGTGGTTTCTGGCTACACCTTC
TRBV7-3,TRBJ2-1,NA,TRBD1,CASSSPHQGAVF,TGTGCCAGCAGCTCTCCCCATCAGGGGGCAGTCTTC
TRBV9,TRBJ1-1,NA,NA,CASSVNSLNTEAFF,TGTGCCAGCAGCGTAAACAGCCTGAACACTGAAGCTTTCTTT
TRBV2,TRBJ1-2,NA,NA,CASKTAGGYTF,TGTGCCAGCAAGACAGCGGGTGGCTACACCTTC
TRBV11-3,TRBJ1-1,NA,NA,CASSLLPTGVLTEAFF,TGTGCCAGCAGCTTACTCCCGACGGGTGTGTTGACTGAAGCTTTCTTT
TRBV5-1,TRBJ1-1,NA,TRBD1,CASSFQGANTEAFF,TGCGCCAGCAGCTTCCAGGGGGCGAACACTGAAGCTTTCTTT
TRBV6-5,TRBJ2-3,NA,NA,CASTGSTDTQYF,TGTGCCAGCACGGGGAGCACAGATACGCAGTATTTT
TRBV4-2,TRBJ1-1,NA,NA,CASSQVSVIVNTEAFF,TGTGCCAGCAGCCAAGTCTCAGTCATCGTGAACACTGAAGCTTTCTTT
TRBV11-2,TRBJ2-5,NA,NA,CASSWVLDPVEETQYF,TGTGCCAGCAGCTGGGTATTGGACCCAGTCGAGGAGACCCAGTACTTC
TRBV28,TRBJ2-5,NA,TRBD2,CASSTGGALMETQYF,TGTGCCAGCAGTACCGGGGGGGCGTTAATGGAGACCCAGTACTTC
TRBV3-1/TRBV3-2,TRBJ1-1,NA,NA,CASMQGIRNTEAFF,TGTGCCAGCATGCAGGGGATTAGGAACACTGAAGCTTTCTTT
TRBV5-1,TRBJ2-2,NA,NA,CASSYLGTGELFF,TGCGCCAGCAGCTACTTAGGGACCGGGGAGCTGTTTTTT
TRBV18,TRBJ1-2,NA,NA,CASSPPGGAVYGYTF,TGTGCCAGCTCACCTCCCGGCGGAGCTGTCTATGGCTACACCTTC
TRBV28,TRBJ2-3,NA,TRBD2,CASSPTSGGGNEDTQYF,TGTGCCAGCAGTCCGACTAGCGGGGGCGGCAATGAGGATACGCAGTATTTT
TRBV5-1,TRBJ1-5,NA,NA,CASSLDSESQPQHF,TGCGCCAGCAGTTTGGACAGCGAGAGTCAGCCCCAGCATTTT
TRBV3-1/TRBV3-2,TRBJ1-6,few,NA,CASSERTGSSYNSPLHF,TGTGCCAGCAGCGAACGCACAGGGAGCTCCTATAATTCACCCCTCCACTTT
TRBV3-1/TRBV3-2,TRBJ2-7,NA,TRBD2,CASSQDMVSLAGGPMHEQYF,TGTGCCAGCAGCCAAGATATGGTGAGTTTAGCGGGGGGGCCAATGCACGAGCAGTACTTC
TRBV28,TRBJ2-3,NA,TRBD1,CASTLTWYRGSSTDTQYF,TGTGCCAGCACCTTAACGTGGTACAGGGGGTCAAGCACAGATACGCAGTATTTT
TRBV11-1,TRBJ1-1,NA,NA,CASSRDRHVNTEAFF,TGTGCCAGCAGCAGAGACAGACACGTAAACACTGAAGCTTTCTTT
TRBV5-1,TRBJ2-2,NA,TRBD1,CASSTRTGGNTGELFF,TGCGCCAGCAGCACCCGGACAGGGGGAAACACCGGGGAGCTGTTTTTT
TRBV5-4,TRBJ2-5,NA,TRBD2,CASSSLAGKKTQYF,TGTGCCAGCAGTTCCCTAGCGGGGAAGAAGACCCAGTACTTC
TRBV2,TRBJ1-2,NA,NA,CASSDPGLLYGYTF,TGTGCCAGCAGTGATCCGGGGCTCCTCTATGGCTACACCTTC
TRBV30,TRBJ1-1,NA,NA,CAWSAHTMNTEAFF,TGTGCCTGGAGTGCGCACACGATGAACACTGAAGCTTTCTTT
TRBV5-4,TRBJ2-1,once,NA,CASSLFSSHEQFF,TGTGCCAGCAGCTTGTTTAGTTCGCATGAGCAGTTCTTC